One and the same sample provided the 2 T cell receptor beta chains below, sequenced in a study of blood T cell repertoires in COVID-19. Using immunoSEQ multiplex PCR, the repertoire was profiled, and TCRdb retains in-frame clones only, with some absent. The table has about 150,000 clones, 87% seen once. Sequenced input: peripheral blood. The receptors were sampled from a man older than 75 with acute or convalescent COVID-19.

This clone was counted a single time. The rearrangement joins TRBV5-8 to TRBJ1-2; D might be TRBD1 (6 bases). Germline loops: CDR1 SGHTS, CDR2 YDEGEE. The CDR3 is made up of 17 amino acids. The V end lost 4 bases, the J end lost 2 bases, and 21 bases lay between the germline ends. CDR3 amino acids: CASSQHQGTGLNYGYTF. As DNA, the CDR3 is TGTGCCAGCAGCCAGCACCAGGGGACCGGGCTGAACTATGGCTACACCTTC.

The chain links TRBV7-2 to TRBJ2-3, with D perhaps TRBD2 (5 bases). The CDR3 totals 14 residues. Germline V lookup: CDR1 SGHTA, CDR2 FQGNSA. V shed 0 bases and J shed 2 bases, with 6 bases lying between them. The DNA of the CDR3 is TGTGCCAGCAGCTTAGCGGACTCCACAGATACGCAGTATTTT. Amino acids: CASSLADSTDTQYF.